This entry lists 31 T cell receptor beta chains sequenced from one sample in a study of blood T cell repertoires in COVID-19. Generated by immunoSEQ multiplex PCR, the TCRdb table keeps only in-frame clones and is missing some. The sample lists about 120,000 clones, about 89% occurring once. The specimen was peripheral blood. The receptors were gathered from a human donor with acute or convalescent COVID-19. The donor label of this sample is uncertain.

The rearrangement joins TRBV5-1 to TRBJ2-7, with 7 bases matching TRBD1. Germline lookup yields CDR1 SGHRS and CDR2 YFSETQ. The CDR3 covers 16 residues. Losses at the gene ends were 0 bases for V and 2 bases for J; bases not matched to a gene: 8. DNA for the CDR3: TGCGCCAGCAGCTTGGTACCCGGGACAGCAGCCTACGAGCAGTACTTC. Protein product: CASSLVPGTAAYEQYF.

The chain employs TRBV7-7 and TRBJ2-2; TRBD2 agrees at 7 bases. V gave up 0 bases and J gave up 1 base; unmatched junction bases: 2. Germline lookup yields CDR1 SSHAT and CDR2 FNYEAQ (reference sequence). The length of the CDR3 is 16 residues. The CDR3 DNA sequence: TGTGCCAGCAGCTTAGCGCCGGGGGGGAACACCGGGGAGCTGTTTTTT. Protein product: CASSLAPGGNTGELFF.

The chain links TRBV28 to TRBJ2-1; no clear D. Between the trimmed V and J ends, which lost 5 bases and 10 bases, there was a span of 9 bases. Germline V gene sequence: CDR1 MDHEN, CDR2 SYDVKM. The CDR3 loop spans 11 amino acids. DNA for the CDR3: TGTGCCAGCAGTCCCCGCGGAGAGCAGTTCTTC. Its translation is CASSPRGEQFF.

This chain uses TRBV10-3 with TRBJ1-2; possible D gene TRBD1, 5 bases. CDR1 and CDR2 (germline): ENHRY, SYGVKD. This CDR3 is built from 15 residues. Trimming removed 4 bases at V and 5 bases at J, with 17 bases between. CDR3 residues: CAISGDSPMWYGYTF. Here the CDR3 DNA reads TGTGCCATCAGTGGCGACAGCCCAATGTGGTATGGCTACACCTTC.

For the CDR3, the DNA is TGTGCCAGTAGTAGCACAGGGGGCTCGGGTGGCTACACCTTC. Amino acid sequence: CASSSTGGSGGYTF. The rearrangement uses TRBV19 and TRBJ1-2, with 9 bases fitting TRBD1. This CDR3 has 14 amino acids. Germline CDR1 LNHDA, CDR2 SQIVND (reference sequence). Losses at the gene ends were 4 bases for V and 7 bases for J; bases not matched to a gene: 7.

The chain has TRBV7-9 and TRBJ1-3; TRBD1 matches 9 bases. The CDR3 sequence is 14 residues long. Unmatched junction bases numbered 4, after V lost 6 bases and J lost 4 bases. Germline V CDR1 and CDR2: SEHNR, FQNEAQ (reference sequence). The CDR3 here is CASRPTGGGNTIYF. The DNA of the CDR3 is TGTGCCAGCAGGCCTACAGGGGGCGGAAACACCATATATTTT.

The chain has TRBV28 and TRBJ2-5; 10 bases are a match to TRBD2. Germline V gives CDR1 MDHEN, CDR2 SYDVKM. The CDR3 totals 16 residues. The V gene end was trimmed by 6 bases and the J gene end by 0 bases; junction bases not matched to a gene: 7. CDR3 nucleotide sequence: TGTGCCAGCAGCGATAGGACTAGCGGACACCAAGAGACCCAGTACTTC. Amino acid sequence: CASSDRTSGHQETQYF.

CDR3 DNA: TGTGCCATCAGGGACAGGGTGGGCACTGAAGCTTTCTTT. Amino acids: CAIRDRVGTEAFF. This chain joins TRBV10-3 and TRBJ1-1; 8 nucleotides match TRBD1. CDR1 and CDR2 (germline): ENHRY, SYGVKD. This CDR3 has 13 amino acids. V shed 6 bases, J shed 4 bases, and the junction held 4 bases outside the gene matches.

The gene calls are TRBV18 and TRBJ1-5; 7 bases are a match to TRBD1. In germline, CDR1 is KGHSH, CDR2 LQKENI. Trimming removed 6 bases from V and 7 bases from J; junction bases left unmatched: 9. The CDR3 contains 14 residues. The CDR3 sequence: CASSVQGVGQPQHF. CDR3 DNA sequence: TGTGCCAGCTCTGTCCAGGGGGTCGGGCAGCCCCAGCATTTT.

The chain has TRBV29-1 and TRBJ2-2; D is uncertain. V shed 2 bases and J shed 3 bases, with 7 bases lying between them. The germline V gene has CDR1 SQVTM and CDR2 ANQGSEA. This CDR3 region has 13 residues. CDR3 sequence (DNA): TGCAGCGTTGAAAGCCTATACACCGGGGAGCTGTTTTTT. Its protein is CSVESLYTGELFF.

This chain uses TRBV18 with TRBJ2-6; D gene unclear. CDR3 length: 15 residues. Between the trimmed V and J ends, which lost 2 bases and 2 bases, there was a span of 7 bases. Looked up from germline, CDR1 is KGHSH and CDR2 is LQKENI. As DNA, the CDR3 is TGTGCCAGCTCACCAACCTATACTGGGGCCAACGTCCTGACTTTC. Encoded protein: CASSPTYTGANVLTF.

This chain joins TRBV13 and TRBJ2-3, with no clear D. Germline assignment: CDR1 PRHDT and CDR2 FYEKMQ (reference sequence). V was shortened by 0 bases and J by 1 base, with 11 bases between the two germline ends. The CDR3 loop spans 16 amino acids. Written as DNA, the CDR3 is TGTGCCAGCAGCTTAGGCCAGCTGAGCGGCACAGATACGCAGTATTTT. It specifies CASSLGQLSGTDTQYF.

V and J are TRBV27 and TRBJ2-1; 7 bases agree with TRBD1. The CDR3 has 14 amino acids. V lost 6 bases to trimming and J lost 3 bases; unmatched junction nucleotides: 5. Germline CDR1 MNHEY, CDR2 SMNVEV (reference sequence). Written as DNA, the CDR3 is TGTGCCAGCAGCCTGGACAGGAACTACAATGAGCAGTTCTTC. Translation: CASSLDRNYNEQFF.

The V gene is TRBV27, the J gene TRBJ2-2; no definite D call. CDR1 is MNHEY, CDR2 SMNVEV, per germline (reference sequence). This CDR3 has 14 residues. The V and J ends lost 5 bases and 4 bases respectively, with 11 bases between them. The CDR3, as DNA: TGTGCCAGCAGTCAAGCCCGCCCCACCGGGGAGCTGTTTTTT. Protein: CASSQARPTGELFF.

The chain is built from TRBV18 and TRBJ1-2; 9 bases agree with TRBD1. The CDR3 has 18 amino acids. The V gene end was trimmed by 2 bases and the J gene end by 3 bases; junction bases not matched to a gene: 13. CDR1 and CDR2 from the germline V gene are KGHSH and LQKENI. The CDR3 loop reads CASSPDRGATGDYYGYTF. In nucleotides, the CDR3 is TGTGCCAGCTCACCAGACAGGGGGGCTACGGGTGACTACTATGGCTACACCTTC.

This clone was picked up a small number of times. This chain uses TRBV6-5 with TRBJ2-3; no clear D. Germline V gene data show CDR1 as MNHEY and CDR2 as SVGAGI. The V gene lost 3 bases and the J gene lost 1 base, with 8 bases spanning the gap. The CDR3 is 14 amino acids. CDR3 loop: CASSYHSGTDTQYF. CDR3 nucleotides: TGTGCCAGCAGTTATCATTCGGGCACAGATACGCAGTATTTT.

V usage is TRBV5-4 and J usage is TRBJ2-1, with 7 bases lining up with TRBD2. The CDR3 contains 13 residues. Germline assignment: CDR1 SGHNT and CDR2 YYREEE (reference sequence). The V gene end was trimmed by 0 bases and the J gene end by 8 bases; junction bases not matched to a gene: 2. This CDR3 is CASSLGGRYEQFF. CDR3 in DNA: TGTGCCAGCAGCTTGGGCGGGAGATATGAGCAGTTCTTC.

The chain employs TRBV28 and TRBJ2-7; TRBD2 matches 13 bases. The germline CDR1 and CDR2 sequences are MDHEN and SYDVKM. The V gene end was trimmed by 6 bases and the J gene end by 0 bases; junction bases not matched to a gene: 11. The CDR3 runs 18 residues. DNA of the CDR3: TGTGCCAGCAGGGGAGGACTAGCGGGAGTCTCCCTCTCCTACGAGCAGTACTTC. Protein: CASRGGLAGVSLSYEQYF.

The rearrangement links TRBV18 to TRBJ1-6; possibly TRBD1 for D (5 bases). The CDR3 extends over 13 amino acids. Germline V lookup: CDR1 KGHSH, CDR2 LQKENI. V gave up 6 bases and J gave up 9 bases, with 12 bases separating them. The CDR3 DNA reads TGTGCCAGCTCGCAGGGCTCAAGTTCACCCCTCCACTTT. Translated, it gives CASSQGSSSPLHF.

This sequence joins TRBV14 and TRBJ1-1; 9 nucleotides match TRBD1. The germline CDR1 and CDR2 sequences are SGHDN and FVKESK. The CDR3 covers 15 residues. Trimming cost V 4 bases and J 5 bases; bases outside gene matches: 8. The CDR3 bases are TGTGCCAGCAGCCCCTTGGACAGGGGAAATACTGAAGCTTTCTTT. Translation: CASSPLDRGNTEAFF.

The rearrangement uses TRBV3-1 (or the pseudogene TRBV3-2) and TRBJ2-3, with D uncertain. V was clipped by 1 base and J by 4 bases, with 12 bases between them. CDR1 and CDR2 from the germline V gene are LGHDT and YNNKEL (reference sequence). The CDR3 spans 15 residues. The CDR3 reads CASSQARSVADTQYF. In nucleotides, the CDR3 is TGTGCCAGCAGCCAAGCTAGATCGGTAGCAGATACGCAGTATTTT.

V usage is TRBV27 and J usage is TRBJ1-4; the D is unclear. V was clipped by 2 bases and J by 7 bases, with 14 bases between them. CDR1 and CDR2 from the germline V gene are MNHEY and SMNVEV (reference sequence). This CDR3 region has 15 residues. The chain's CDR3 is CASSLMGLTSEKLFF. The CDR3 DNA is TGTGCCAGCAGTTTAATGGGCCTCACGAGTGAAAAACTGTTTTTT. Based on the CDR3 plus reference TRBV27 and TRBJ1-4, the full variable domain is EAQVTQNPRYLITVTGKKLTVTCSQNMNHEYMSWYRQDPGLGLRQIYYSMNVEVTDKGDVPEGYKVSRKEKRNFPLILESPSPNQTSLYFCASSLMGLTSEKLFFGSGTQLSVL.

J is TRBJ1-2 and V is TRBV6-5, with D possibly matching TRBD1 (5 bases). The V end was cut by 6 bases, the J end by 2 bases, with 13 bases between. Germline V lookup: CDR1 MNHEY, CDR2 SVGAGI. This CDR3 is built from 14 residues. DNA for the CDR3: TGTGCCAGCAGATCGACAGTCCCCAACTATGGCTACACCTTC. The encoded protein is CASRSTVPNYGYTF.

The CDR3 DNA sequence: TGTGCCAGCAAAAGCAAAACAGGGGGCTACGAGCAGTACTTC. Translating gives CASKSKTGGYEQYF. The J gene is TRBJ2-7, the V gene TRBV27; TRBD1 agrees at 8 bases. Losses at the gene ends were 7 bases for V and 3 bases for J; bases not matched to a gene: 8. The CDR3 runs 14 residues. From germline, CDR1 is MNHEY and CDR2 SMNVEV (reference sequence).

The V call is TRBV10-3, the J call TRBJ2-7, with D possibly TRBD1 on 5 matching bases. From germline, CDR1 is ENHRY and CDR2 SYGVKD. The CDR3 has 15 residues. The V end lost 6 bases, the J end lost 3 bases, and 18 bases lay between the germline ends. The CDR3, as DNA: TGTGCCATCAGACAGGCACCCCGACCCGGCTACGAGCAGTACTTC. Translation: CAIRQAPRPGYEQYF.

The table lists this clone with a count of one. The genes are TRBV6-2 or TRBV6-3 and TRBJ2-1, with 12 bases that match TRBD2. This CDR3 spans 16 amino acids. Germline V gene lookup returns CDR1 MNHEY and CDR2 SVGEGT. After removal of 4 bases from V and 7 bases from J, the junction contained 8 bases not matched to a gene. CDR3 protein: CASSSASGRAHNEQFF. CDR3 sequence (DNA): TGTGCCAGCAGTTCTGCTAGCGGGAGGGCCCATAATGAGCAGTTCTTC.

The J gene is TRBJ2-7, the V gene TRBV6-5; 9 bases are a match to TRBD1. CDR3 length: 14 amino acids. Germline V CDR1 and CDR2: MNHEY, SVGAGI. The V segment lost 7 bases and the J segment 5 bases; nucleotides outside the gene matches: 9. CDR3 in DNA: TGTGCCAGCACCCTGGGACAGGGAAGACACGAGCAGTACTTC. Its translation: CASTLGQGRHEQYF.

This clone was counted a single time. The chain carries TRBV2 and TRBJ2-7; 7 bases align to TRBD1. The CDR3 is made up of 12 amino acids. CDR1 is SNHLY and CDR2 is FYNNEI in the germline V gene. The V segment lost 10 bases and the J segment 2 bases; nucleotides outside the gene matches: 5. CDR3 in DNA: TGTGCCATCCGACAGGGAACCTACGAGCAGTACTTC. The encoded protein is CAIRQGTYEQYF.

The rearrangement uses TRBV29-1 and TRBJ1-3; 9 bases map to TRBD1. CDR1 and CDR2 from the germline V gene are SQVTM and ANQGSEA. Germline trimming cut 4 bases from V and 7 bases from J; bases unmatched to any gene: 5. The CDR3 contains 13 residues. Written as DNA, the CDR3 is TGCAGCGTTGGCGGACAGGGGAAGAACACCATATATTTT. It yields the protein CSVGGQGKNTIYF.

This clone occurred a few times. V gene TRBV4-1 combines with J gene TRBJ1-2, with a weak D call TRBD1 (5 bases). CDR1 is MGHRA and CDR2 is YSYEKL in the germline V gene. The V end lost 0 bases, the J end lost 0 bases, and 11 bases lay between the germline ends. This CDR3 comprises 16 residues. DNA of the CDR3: TGCGCCAGCAGCCAAGATCAGGGATCCACTAACTATGGCTACACCTTC. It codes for CASSQDQGSTNYGYTF.

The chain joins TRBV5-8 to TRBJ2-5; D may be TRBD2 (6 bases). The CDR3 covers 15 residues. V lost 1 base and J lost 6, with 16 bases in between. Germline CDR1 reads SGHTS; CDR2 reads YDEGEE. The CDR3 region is CASSLPTRRGKTQYF. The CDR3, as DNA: TGTGCCAGCAGCTTGCCGACAAGGAGGGGAAAGACCCAGTACTTC. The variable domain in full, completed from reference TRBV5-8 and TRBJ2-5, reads EAGVTQSPTHLIKTRGQQATLRCSPISGHTSVYWYQQALGLGLQFLLWYDEGEERNRGNFPPRFSGRQFPNYSSELNVNALELEDSALYLCASSLPTRRGKTQYFGPGTRLLVL.